Presented here are 18 T cell receptor beta chains from one specimen sequenced in a study of neurological immune-mediated disorders. MiXCR, applied by TCRdb to the 5' RACE reads, yields one record per CDR3 protein. This sample has about 60,000 distinct CDR3 sequences; around 4.4% occur once, and the top ten carry about 3%. The sequencing input was PBMCs. The receptors derive from a man in his forties or fifties with multiple sclerosis.

This clonotype was observed many times. CDR3 in DNA: TGTGCCAGCAGCTTAGCTTCCCGAAACACCGGGGAGCTGTTTTTT. Residues: CASSLASRNTGELFF. This chain links TRBV7-8 with TRBJ2-2; D gene uncertain. Germline V gene data show CDR1 as SGHVS and CDR2 as FQNEAQ. The CDR3 extends over 15 amino acids. V lost 0 bases, J lost 2 bases, and 7 bases lay in between.

This clonotype was picked up many times. One junction end does not reproduce the germline sequence, and a read error may be involved. V is TRBV9 and J is TRBJ1-5; TRBD1 matches 9 bases. CDR1 and CDR2 (germline): SGDLS, YYNGEE. CDR3 length: 14 residues. In DNA, the CDR3 is TGTGCCAGCAGTCCGGACAGGGGCGGTCAGCCCCAGAATTTT. This encodes CASSPDRGGQPQNF.

Many counts were recorded for this clonotype. The gene calls are TRBV7-2 and TRBJ2-7; no clear D gene. Germline V gives CDR1 SGHTA, CDR2 FQGNSA. Between the trimmed V and J ends, which lost 1 base and 0 bases, there was a span of 7 bases. This CDR3 region has 14 residues. The CDR3 sequence: CASSLVGTSYEQYF. The CDR3 region has the DNA TGTGCCAGCAGCTTAGTAGGCACCTCCTACGAGCAGTACTTC.

This clonotype was observed many times. The CDR3 reads CASSFSAPYTDTQYF. The CDR3 coding sequence is TGCGCCAGCAGCTTTAGCGCTCCATATACAGATACGCAGTATTTT. This chain uses TRBV5-1 with TRBJ2-3; a weak D match, TRBD2 (5 bases). V shed 2 bases and J shed 3 bases, with 13 bases lying between them. Germline CDR1 reads SGHRS; CDR2 reads YFSETQ. The CDR3 runs 15 residues.

This clonotype was counted between two and nine times. The chain uses TRBV11-2 and TRBJ2-7; no clear D. V was shortened by 4 bases and J by 3 bases, with 10 bases between the two germline ends. The CDR3 has 13 residues. Germline values: CDR1 SGHAT, CDR2 FQNNGV. The CDR3 sequence: CASSSTVFYEQYF. DNA of the CDR3: TGTGCCAGCAGCTCCACTGTCTTCTACGAGCAGTACTTC. Full variable domain (outside the CDR3, taken from reference TRBV11-2 and TRBJ2-7): EAGVAQSPRYKIIEKRQSVAFWCNPISGHATLYWYQQILGQGPKLLIQFQNNGVVDDSQLPKDRFSAERLKGVDSTLKIQPAKLEDSAVYLCASSSTVFYEQYFGPGTRLTVT.

On this clonotype itself: This may stem from a read error, because a much larger clone lies one nucleotide away. The V gene is TRBV2, the J gene TRBJ1-4, with 8 bases identical to TRBD1. The CDR3 loop spans 12 amino acids. Germline V gives CDR1 SNHLY, CDR2 FYNNEI. V shed 2 bases and J 16 bases; nucleotides not matched to a gene: 6. This CDR3 is CASSETPGQAFF. DNA of the CDR3: TGTGCCAGCAGTGAAACCCCGGGACAGGCGTTTTTT.

The table lists this clonotype with many counts. J is TRBJ2-1 and V is TRBV11-2; D gene unclear. This CDR3 comprises 13 residues. Trimming left V 1 base short and J 10 bases short, with 11 bases between. Germline V lookup: CDR1 SGHAT, CDR2 FQNNGV. CDR3 residues: CASSLGSSAEQFF. DNA of the CDR3: TGTGCCAGCAGCTTAGGGTCAAGCGCAGAGCAGTTCTTC.

This clonotype occurred many times. The gene calls are TRBV20-1 and TRBJ2-7, with D hard to call. Between the trimmed V and J ends, which lost 3 bases and 3 bases, there was a span of 9 bases. The CDR3 covers 12 residues. CDR1 is DFQATT, CDR2 SNEGSKA, per germline (reference sequence). Here the CDR3 reads CSARANYYEQYF. DNA of the CDR3: TGCAGTGCTAGGGCCAATTACTACGAGCAGTACTTC.

A few counts support this clonotype. The V gene is TRBV20-1, the J gene TRBJ2-1; 8 positions agree with TRBD1. Germline V gene data show CDR1 as DFQATT and CDR2 as SNEGSKA (reference sequence). Losses at the gene ends were 6 bases for V and 4 bases for J; bases not matched to a gene: 8. The CDR3 has 14 amino acids. In nucleotides, the CDR3 is TGCAGTGCGCCGGGACAGGAACCTTACAATGAGCAGTTCTTC. Its protein product is CSAPGQEPYNEQFF.

This clonotype was seen a handful of times. J is TRBJ1-5 and V is TRBV20-1; D uncertain. CDR3 length: 12 amino acids. Trimming left V 3 bases short and J 4 bases short, with 7 bases between. Germline V gene data show CDR1 as DFQATT and CDR2 as SNEGSKA (reference sequence). As DNA, the CDR3 is TGCAGTGCTAGCCGGGGTAATCAGCCCCAGCATTTT. Protein: CSASRGNQPQHF.

This clonotype occurred many times. V and J are TRBV6-5 and TRBJ2-2, with 8 bases matching TRBD1. CDR3 size: 14 residues. Germline V lookup: CDR1 MNHEY, CDR2 SVGAGI. The junction had 6 bases not matched to a gene; V was cut back by 8 bases and J by 4 bases. The CDR3 here is CASEVGTGTGELFF. CDR3 bases: TGTGCCAGCGAAGTCGGGACAGGCACCGGGGAGCTGTTTTTT.

This clonotype has ten or more counts. This rearrangement joins TRBV20-1 to TRBJ2-7, with TRBD1 matching over 9 bases. V lost 3 bases to trimming and J lost 5 bases; unmatched junction nucleotides: 8. The CDR3 totals 14 residues. Germline CDR1 is DFQATT and CDR2 is SNEGSKA (reference sequence). The DNA of the CDR3 is TGCAGTGCTAGGCCGGGTCGGACAGGGGACGAGCAGTACTTC. This gives the protein CSARPGRTGDEQYF.

This clonotype came up many times. This chain uses TRBV28 with TRBJ1-2, with D tentatively TRBD1 (6 bases). Germline V CDR1 and CDR2: MDHEN, SYDVKM. CDR3 length: 12 residues. V was clipped by 9 bases and J by 4 bases, with 12 bases between them. The chain's CDR3 is CASTKQGYGYTF. The CDR3 nucleotides read TGTGCCAGTACCAAACAGGGCTATGGCTACACCTTC.

The table lists this clonotype with many counts. The rearrangement links TRBV5-1 to TRBJ2-3, with D tentatively TRBD1 (6 bases). Trimming pared 0 bases from V and 3 bases from J, leaving 14 bases between. Looked up from germline, CDR1 is SGHRS and CDR2 is YFSETQ. This CDR3 is built from 16 residues. Written as DNA, the CDR3 is TGCGCCAGCAGCTTGGAGGGGGACGGGACAACAGATACGCAGTATTTT. Its protein is CASSLEGDGTTDTQYF.

This clonotype was observed a handful of times. This chain joins TRBV3-1 and TRBJ1-1, with D perhaps TRBD1 (5 bases). There are 14 residues in the CDR3. Germline assignment: CDR1 LGHDT and CDR2 YNNKEL (reference sequence). V was clipped by 1 base and J by 1 base, with 7 bases between them. For the CDR3, the DNA is TGTGCCAGCAGCCAAGGGGGGAGGAACACTGAAGCTTTCTTT. It encodes CASSQGGRNTEAFF.

This clonotype was seen many times. Mismatch with germline at one junction end may stem from a read error. The chain is built from TRBV14 and TRBJ1-4, with D unclear. The germline CDR1 and CDR2 sequences are SGHDN and FVKESK. The CDR3 spans 11 residues. CDR3 sequence: CASSQEGSVTF. The DNA for the CDR3 is TGTGCCAGCAGCCAAGAAGGGTCAGTCACTTTT. Complete variable domain (other parts from reference TRBV14 and TRBJ1-4): EAGVTQFPSHSVIEKGQTVTLRCDPISGHDNLYWYRRVMGKEIKFLLHFVKESKQDESGMPNNRFLAERTGGTYSTLKVQPAELEDSGVYFCASSQEGSVTFGSGTQLSVL.

The table lists this clonotype with many counts. The chain couples TRBV6-4 to TRBJ1-2; 10 positions agree with TRBD1. With V trimmed by 6 bases and J by 5 bases, 6 bases remained unmatched. This CDR3 contains 14 residues. CDR1 and CDR2 (germline): MRHNA, SNTAGT. CDR3 nucleotide sequence: TGTGCCAGCAGCGCCGGGACAGGGGTTTATGGCTACACCTTC. This gives the protein CASSAGTGVYGYTF.

This clonotype has ten or more counts. The genes are TRBV30 and TRBJ2-2, with 10 nucleotides matching TRBD2. Germline V gives CDR1 GTSNPN, CDR2 SVGIG (reference sequence). V trimming: 1 base; J trimming: 7 bases; junction bases outside the gene matches: 6. The CDR3 is made up of 15 amino acids. This CDR3 reads CAWSAGTSVSGELFF. The DNA of the CDR3 is TGTGCCTGGAGTGCCGGGACTAGCGTAAGCGGGGAGCTGTTTTTT.